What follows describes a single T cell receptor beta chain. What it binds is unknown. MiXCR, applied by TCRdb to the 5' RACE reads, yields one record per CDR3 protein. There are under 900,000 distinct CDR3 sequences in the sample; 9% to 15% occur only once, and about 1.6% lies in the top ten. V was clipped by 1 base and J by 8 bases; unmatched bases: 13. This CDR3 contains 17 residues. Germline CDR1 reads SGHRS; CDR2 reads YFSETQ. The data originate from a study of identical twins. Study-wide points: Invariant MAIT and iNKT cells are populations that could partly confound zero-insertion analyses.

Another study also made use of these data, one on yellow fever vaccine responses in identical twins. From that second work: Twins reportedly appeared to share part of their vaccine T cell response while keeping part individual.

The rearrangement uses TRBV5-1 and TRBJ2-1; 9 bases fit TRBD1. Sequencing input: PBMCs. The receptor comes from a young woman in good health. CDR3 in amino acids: CASSLYMGQGVNDEQFF. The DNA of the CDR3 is TGCGCCAGCAGCTTGTATATGGGACAGGGCGTTAACGATGAGCAGTTCTTC.